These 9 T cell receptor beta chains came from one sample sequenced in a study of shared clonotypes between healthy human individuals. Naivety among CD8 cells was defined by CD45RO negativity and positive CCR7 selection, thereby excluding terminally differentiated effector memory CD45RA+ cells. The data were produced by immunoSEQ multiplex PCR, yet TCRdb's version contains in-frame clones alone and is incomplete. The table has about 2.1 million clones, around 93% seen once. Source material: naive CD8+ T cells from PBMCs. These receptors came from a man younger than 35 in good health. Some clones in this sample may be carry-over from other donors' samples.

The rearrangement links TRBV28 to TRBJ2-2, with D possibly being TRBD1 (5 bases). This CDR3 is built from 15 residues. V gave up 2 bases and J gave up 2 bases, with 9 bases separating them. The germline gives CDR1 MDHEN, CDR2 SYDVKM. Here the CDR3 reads CASSLETANTGELFF. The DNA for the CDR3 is TGTGCCAGCAGTTTAGAGACAGCTAACACCGGGGAGCTGTTTTTT.

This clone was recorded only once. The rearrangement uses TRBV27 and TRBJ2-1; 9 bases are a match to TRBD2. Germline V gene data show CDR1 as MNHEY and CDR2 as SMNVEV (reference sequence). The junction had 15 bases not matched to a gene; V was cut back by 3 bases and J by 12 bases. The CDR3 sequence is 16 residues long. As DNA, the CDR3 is TGTGCCAGCAGTTTTCTTAGCGGGAGTGGGTCGGTTGGGCAGTTCTTC. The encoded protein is CASSFLSGSGSVGQFF.

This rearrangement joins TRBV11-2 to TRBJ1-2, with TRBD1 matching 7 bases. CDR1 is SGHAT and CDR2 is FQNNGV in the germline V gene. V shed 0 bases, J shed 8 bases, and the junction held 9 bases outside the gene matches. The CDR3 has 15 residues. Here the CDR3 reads CASSLDRLGGGGYTF. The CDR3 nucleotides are TGTGCCAGCAGCTTAGACCGGCTAGGAGGGGGCGGCTACACCTTC.

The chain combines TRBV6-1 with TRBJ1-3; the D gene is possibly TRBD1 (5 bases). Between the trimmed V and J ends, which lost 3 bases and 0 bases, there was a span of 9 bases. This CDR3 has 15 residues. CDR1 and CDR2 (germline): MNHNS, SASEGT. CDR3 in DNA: TGTGCCAGCAGTGAGGGGCAGAACTCTGGAAACACCATATATTTT. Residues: CASSEGQNSGNTIYF.

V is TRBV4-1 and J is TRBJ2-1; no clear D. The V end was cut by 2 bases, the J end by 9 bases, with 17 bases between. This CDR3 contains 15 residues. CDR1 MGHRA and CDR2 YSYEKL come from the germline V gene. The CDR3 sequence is CASSQSQAAYGEQFF. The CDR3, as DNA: TGCGCCAGCAGCCAATCGCAGGCAGCATACGGTGAGCAGTTCTTC.

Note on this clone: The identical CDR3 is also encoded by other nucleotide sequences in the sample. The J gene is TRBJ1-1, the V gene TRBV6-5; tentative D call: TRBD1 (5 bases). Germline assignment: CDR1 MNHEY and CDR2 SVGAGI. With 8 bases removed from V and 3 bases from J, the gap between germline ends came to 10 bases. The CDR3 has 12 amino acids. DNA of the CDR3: TGTGCCAGCGGGGACGGTTACACTGAAGCTTTCTTT. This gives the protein CASGDGYTEAFF.

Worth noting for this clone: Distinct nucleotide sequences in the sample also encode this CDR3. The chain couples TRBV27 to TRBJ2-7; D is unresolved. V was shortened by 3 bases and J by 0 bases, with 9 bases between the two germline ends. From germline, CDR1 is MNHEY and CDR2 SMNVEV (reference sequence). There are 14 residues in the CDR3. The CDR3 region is CASSFGGLSYEQYF. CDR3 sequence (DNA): TGTGCCAGCAGTTTTGGCGGCCTCTCCTACGAGCAGTACTTC.

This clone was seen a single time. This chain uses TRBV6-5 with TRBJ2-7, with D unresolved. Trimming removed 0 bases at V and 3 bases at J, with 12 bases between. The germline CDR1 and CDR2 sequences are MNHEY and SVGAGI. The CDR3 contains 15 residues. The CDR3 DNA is TGTGCCAGCAGTTACTCCCCAGGAGCGAGCTACGAGCAGTACTTC. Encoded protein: CASSYSPGASYEQYF.

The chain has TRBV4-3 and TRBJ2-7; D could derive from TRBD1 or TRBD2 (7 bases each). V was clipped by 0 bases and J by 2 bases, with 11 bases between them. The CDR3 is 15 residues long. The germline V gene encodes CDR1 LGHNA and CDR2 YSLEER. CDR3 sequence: CASSQETGRAYEQYF. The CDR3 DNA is TGCGCCAGCAGCCAAGAGACAGGGAGGGCCTACGAGCAGTACTTC.